Given below is one TCR beta chain in context. It has no known antigen specificity. No base quality information exists; no much larger clone differs at one position. The source of the sample is a study of OX40 agonist ivuxolimab in advanced cancers. At the level of the whole study: The costimulatory receptor OX40 (CD134) was targeted by ivuxolimab, a fully human IgG2 agonistic monoclonal antibody. Intravenous ivuxolimab was administered to patients every 2 weeks at six dose levels: 0.01, 0.1, 0.3, 1.5, 3 and 10 mg/kg. Of the roughly 52 dose-escalation patients, hepatocellular carcinoma was present in around 20, melanoma in around 15, renal cell carcinoma in 9 and head and neck cancer in 9. A male proportion of 75% to 85% and a mean age of roughly 58 years, ranging from about 23 to 79, were recorded for the dose-escalation cohort. Prior anti-PD-1, anti-PD-L1 or anti-CTLA-4 therapy was permitted, and checkpoint inhibitors had been received by roughly two fifths of dose-escalation patients. Partial responses occurred in three dose-escalation patients: two with cutaneous melanoma and one with hepatocellular carcinoma. Peripheral TCRbeta sequencing was intended to test whether TCR sequence diversity was altered and clonal T-cell expansion was caused by ivuxolimab. The monotherapy dose-escalation portion (N ≈ 52 patients) of the phase I ivuxolimab trial is reported in the paper.

The trial excluded patients who had a history of autoimmune disease or who were on systemic immunosuppression. Peripheral blood for TCR sequencing was collected from all dose cohorts at baseline, on cycle 4 day 1, and on cycle 7 day 1. Samples came from an open-label, multicenter, first-in-human phase I dose-escalation trial of ivuxolimab. Adults with locally advanced or metastatic head and neck squamous cell, hepatocellular, melanoma or renal cell carcinoma were enrolled in the trial. CD4+ and CD8+ T cells were sorted separately from peripheral blood before TCR sequencing. The germline V end is reduced by 1 base and the J end by 4 bases; junction bases left unmatched: 15. Reading from cysteine to phenylalanine, the CDR3 counts 19 amino acids. Of the read, only the CDR3 DNA is kept; its 57 bases are in frame from base 1. The germline V gene sets CDR1 to SGHRS and CDR2 to YFSETQ. Results the study describes overall, beyond this receptor: In the 0.1-3.0 mg/kg groups, partial responders were among the patients with the lowest normalized peripheral clonal expansion, particularly in CD8+ T cells. Clonal expansion of both CD4+ and CD8+ blood T cells was observed from baseline to week 6 at doses 0.1 to 3.0 mg/kg. After ivuxolimab, more expanded clones were found on average in CD8+ T cells than in CD4+ T cells. Which antigens the clonally expanded peripheral T cells were specific for was not determined. Low levels of normalized T-cell clonal expansion were also seen in some patients who did not respond.

To sequence the TCRbeta CDR3 region, genomic DNA was isolated from the sorted cells. The immunoSEQ Assay was used for sequencing of TCRbeta CDR3 regions. The table was pulled from immuneACCESS by TCRdb, which kept in-frame rearrangements only. Such tables lose some clones; where checked, under half of the loss comes from unresolved V genes, and the rest has no known cause. Recorded for this sample are 70,000 to 80,000 clones; approximately 90% of them occurred a single time. Of the sample, over 0.75% is held by the ten largest clones. The sequencing here drew on CD4+ or CD8+ T cells sorted from blood, taken in a trial of the OX40 agonist ivuxolimab. The sequence was collected from an adult with an advanced solid tumor such as melanoma, head and neck, liver or kidney cancer. The chain uses TRBV5-1 and TRBJ2-3, and 10 junctional nucleotides match TRBD2. CDR3 protein: CASSLSLSGRSLAPDTQYF. Read as DNA, the sequence is TGCGCCAGCAGCTTGAGCCTTAGCGGGAGGAGTCTGGCGCCAGATACGCAGTATTTT.